These 2 T cell receptor beta chains originate from one sample sequenced in a study of a mutant IDH1 vaccine in newly diagnosed glioma. For these receptors, no antigen is known. Only in-frame clones appear in the TCRdb table, and some are missing; sequencing was by immunoSEQ multiplex PCR. In the table there are under 85,000 clones, more than 80% of which are singletons. Time point described: week 23, last vaccination. Each dose delivered 300 ug of mutant IDH1 20-mer peptide subcutaneously with imiquimod. The specimen was PBMCs, collected from a glioma patient whose treatment included an IDH1 peptide vaccine. The receptors derive from a woman in her fifties or sixties with glioma.

The chain has TRBV19 and TRBJ2-7; TRBD2 matches at 13 bases. This CDR3 comprises 18 residues. Losses at the gene ends were 4 bases for V and 3 bases for J; bases not matched to a gene: 12. CDR1 is LNHDA and CDR2 is SQIVND in the germline V gene (reference sequence). The CDR3 sequence: CASSNGQGGLAGVYEQYF. The CDR3 DNA reads as TGTGCCAGTAGTAATGGACAGGGAGGACTAGCGGGAGTCTACGAGCAGTACTTC.

The rearrangement uses TRBV7-2 and TRBJ2-7, with TRBD2 matching 7 bases. The germline V gene has CDR1 SGHTA and CDR2 FQGNSA. The CDR3 length is 14 residues. Germline trimming cut 2 bases from V and 2 bases from J; bases unmatched to any gene: 3. The CDR3 DNA reads TGTGCCAGCAGCTTATCTAGCGGAGCCTACGAGCAGTACTTC. This gives the protein CASSLSSGAYEQYF.